Following are 7 T cell receptor beta chains from one sample sequenced in a study of T cells in Graves' hyperthyroidism and ophthalmopathy. Amplification targeted TCR beta CDR3 regions from RNA transcripts. An initial round of RT-PCR targeting the TCR CDR3 relied on the HTBI primer set. MiXCR, applied by TCRdb to the multiplex PCR reads, yields one record per CDR3 protein. The data contain hundreds of thousands of distinct CDR3 sequences, around 15% of them singletons. Sequencing was carried out using blood. These receptors were taken from a young woman with Graves' hyperthyroidism.

This clonotype was counted many times. In nucleotides, the CDR3 is TGTGCCAGCCGGAAGATTGGGGCCACTGAAGCTTTCTTT. This codes for CASRKIGATEAFF. The chain uses TRBV6-1 and TRBJ1-1; possibly TRBD1 for D (5 bases). Per the germline V gene, CDR1 is MNHNS and CDR2 is SASEGT. The CDR3 covers 13 residues. V lost 8 bases and J 4 bases, leaving 14 bases between the germline ends.

This clonotype was picked up a small number of times. The chain couples TRBV7-9 to TRBJ1-1; D is unresolved. CDR1 SEHNR and CDR2 FQNEAQ come from the germline V gene (reference sequence). V shed 6 bases and J shed 1 base, with 15 bases lying between them. The CDR3 extends over 15 amino acids. The CDR3 sequence: CASSRPRRKNTEAFF. CDR3 nucleotides: TGTGCCAGCAGTCGACCTCGGCGGAAGAACACTGAAGCTTTCTTT.

The gene calls are TRBV5-6 and TRBJ2-1; D not certain. Germline V gives CDR1 SGHDT, CDR2 YYEEEE. Trimming removed 2 bases at V and 15 bases at J, with 12 bases between. The CDR3 loop spans 11 amino acids. CDR3 bases: TGTGCCAGCAGCTTTGGGGAAGAACGGTTCTTC. Translation gives CASSFGEERFF.

Concerning this clonotype itself: One end of the junction fails to match germline, which may point to a read error. CDR3 protein: CASRRPGPNTEALF. The DNA of the CDR3 is TGTGCCAGCAGACGACCGGGACCGAACACTGAAGCTCTCTTT. The V call is TRBV28, the J call TRBJ1-1, with a tentative D call TRBD1 (5 bases). In germline, CDR1 is MDHEN, CDR2 SYDVKM. The CDR3 length is 14 residues.

The chain joins TRBV19 to TRBJ2-3, with a possible D match to TRBD2 (6 bases). CDR3 length equals 16 residues. Per germline, CDR1 LNHDA and CDR2 SQIVND (reference sequence). Trimming shortened V by 5 bases and J by 6 bases, and 21 bases separated the two germline ends. CDR3 DNA sequence: TGTGCCAGTAGTGTTAACCGGGACTTTCGTGTCGATACGCAGTATTTT. Translation: CASSVNRDFRVDTQYF.

At least ten counts were recorded for this clonotype. The chain has TRBV28 and TRBJ2-7; D may be TRBD2 (6 bases). Trimming removed 5 bases at V and 7 bases at J, with 15 bases between. There are 13 residues in the CDR3. The V gene's germline CDR1 is MDHEN and CDR2 SYDVKM. The CDR3 loop is CASSPRARGEQYF. Written as DNA, the CDR3 is TGTGCCAGCAGTCCCAGGGCCCGGGGGGAGCAGTACTTC.

This clonotype was seen a few times. A read error is possible here, since a much larger clone lies one base away. The CDR3 reads CASSPTGCYEQYF. CDR3 DNA: TGTGCCAGCAGTCCGACAGGTTGCTACGAGCAGTACTTC. The chain couples TRBV27 to TRBJ2-7; D is perhaps TRBD1 (6 bases). V was clipped by 5 bases and J by 3 bases, with 11 bases between them. Germline CDR1 is MNHEY and CDR2 is SMNVEV (reference sequence). The CDR3 is 13 amino acids.